These 21 T cell receptor beta chains were sequenced from one sample in a study of spatial heterogeneity in lung cancer. This sample's time point: sample taken at primary tumor resection. Whole RNA came from tumor, nontumor lung or frozen PBMC and was sequenced without being sorted. TCRdb re-analysed the 5' RACE reads in MiXCR, keeping a single row per CDR3 protein. This table holds 50,000 or so distinct CDR3 sequences, 7.6% found once. The sample was PBMCs, taken at surgery. These receptor sequences come from a female donor with early-stage non-small cell lung cancer.

The chain couples TRBV4-2 to TRBJ2-2, with TRBD2 identical over 10 bases. Unmatched junction bases numbered 4, after V lost 0 bases and J lost 6 bases. Germline V CDR1 and CDR2: LGHNA, YNFKEQ. The CDR3 runs to 16 residues. In DNA, the CDR3 is TGTGCCAGCAGCCAAGAAGCCAGCGGGGGGGCCGGGGAGCTGTTTTTT. Its translation is CASSQEASGGAGELFF.

The chain is built from TRBV28 and TRBJ1-6; 7 positions match TRBD1. The V and J ends lost 1 base and 5 bases, in that order; junction bases with no gene match: 5. CDR3 length: 16 residues. Germline-derived CDR1 and CDR2 are MDHEN and SYDVKM. DNA for the CDR3: TGTGCCAGCAGTTTATCCGCCGGGACAGATAATTCACCCCTCCACTTT. It encodes CASSLSAGTDNSPLHF.

This clonotype was observed a handful of times. The V gene is TRBV7-2, the J gene TRBJ1-3; D may be TRBD1 (5 bases). V lost 5 bases and J lost 1, with 15 bases in between. This CDR3 is 16 amino acids long. CDR1 SGHTA and CDR2 FQGNSA come from the germline V gene. CDR3 sequence reads: CASSRDRLLSGNTIYF. Written as DNA, the CDR3 is TGTGCCAGCAGCAGGGACCGACTTCTATCTGGAAACACCATATATTTT.

This chain connects TRBV5-6 to TRBJ2-7, with D tentatively TRBD1 or TRBD2 (5 bases each). Germline CDR1 and CDR2: SGHDT and YYEEEE. This CDR3 is built from 15 residues. V lost 4 bases and J lost 2, with 16 bases in between. CDR3 residues: CASSQSPQGPYEQYF. CDR3 in DNA: TGTGCCAGCAGCCAATCTCCCCAGGGACCCTACGAGCAGTACTTC. The full variable domain, rest sourced from reference TRBV5-6 and TRBJ2-7, is DAGVTQSPTHLIKTRGQQVTLRCSPKSGHDTVSWYQQALGQGPQFIFQYYEEEERQRGNFPDRFSGHQFPNYSSELNVNALLLGDSALYLCASSQSPQGPYEQYFGPGTRLTVT.

This clonotype came up a few times. The CDR3 DNA reads TGTGCCAGCAGTGAAAGCGCTAGCGGGGGACGGGAGCAGTACTTC. Translated: CASSESASGGREQYF. V usage is TRBV6-1 and J usage is TRBJ2-7; 10 nucleotides agree with TRBD2. Trimming at V came to 2 bases and at J to 7 bases, leaving 8 bases not matched to a gene. The CDR3 extends over 15 amino acids. The germline V gene encodes CDR1 MNHNS and CDR2 SASEGT.

In this sample, this clonotype turned up a few times. The chain joins TRBV12-3 or TRBV12-4 to TRBJ2-7; TRBD1 agrees at 12 bases. CDR3 size: 15 residues. Trimming at V came to 6 bases and at J to 4 bases, leaving 7 bases not matched to a gene. CDR3 protein: CASSPGQGARYEQYF. In nucleotides, the CDR3 is TGTGCCAGCAGCCCGGGACAGGGGGCCCGGTACGAGCAGTACTTC.

This clonotype was seen only a few times. This chain joins TRBV7-9 and TRBJ1-1, with D unclear. The V gene's germline CDR1 is SEHNR and CDR2 FQNEAQ (reference sequence). Trimming removed 1 base from V and 4 bases from J, with 13 bases in between. The CDR3 runs 15 residues. DNA of the CDR3: TGTGCCAGCAGCTTAGGGGTGAACTCCGCCACTGAAGCTTTCTTT. Protein: CASSLGVNSATEAFF.

The chain combines TRBV7-9 with TRBJ2-7; D not certain. The germline CDR1 and CDR2 sequences are SEHNR and FQNEAQ (reference sequence). The CDR3 has 11 amino acids. Trimming cost V 5 bases and J 5 bases, with 7 bases left between them. CDR3 amino acids: CASSLIDEQYF. The CDR3 nucleotides read TGTGCCAGCAGCCTAATCGACGAGCAGTACTTC.

This clonotype occurred many times. The chain uses TRBV5-6 and TRBJ2-5, with a possible D match to TRBD2 (6 bases). Trimming stripped 8 bases from V and 2 bases from J, with 16 bases between. The CDR3 runs to 14 residues. Germline values: CDR1 SGHDT, CDR2 YYEEEE. DNA for the CDR3: TGTGCCAGTAACCTCGGGACTCGACAAGAGACCCAGTACTTC. Translation: CASNLGTRQETQYF.

This clonotype showed up just a few times. The rearrangement links TRBV30 to TRBJ2-7, with no clear D. The CDR3 has 10 residues. Per the germline V gene, CDR1 is GTSNPN and CDR2 is SVGIG (reference sequence). V dropped 5 bases and J dropped 7 bases, with 9 bases sitting between them. The CDR3 coding sequence is TGTGCCTGGGGAACGAGGGAGCAGTACTTC. This gives the protein CAWGTREQYF.

In its sample, this clonotype was seen many times. J is TRBJ2-7 and V is TRBV5-1; D ambiguous. The CDR3 is made up of 12 amino acids. The V and J ends lost 4 bases and 2 bases respectively, with 7 bases between them. Looked up from germline, CDR1 is SGHRS and CDR2 is YFSETQ. The DNA of the CDR3 is TGCGCCAGCAGCCCTTCCACCTACGAGCAGTACTTC. Protein sequence: CASSPSTYEQYF.

V gene TRBV7-3 combines with J gene TRBJ2-7; a weak D match, TRBD1 (6 bases). Trimming removed 2 bases from V and 2 bases from J, with 13 bases in between. Germline CDR1 reads SGHTA; CDR2 reads FQGTGA. CDR3 length equals 15 residues. CDR3 bases: TGTGCCAGCAGCTTAGGGACACATCCGACCTACGAGCAGTACTTC. Amino acid sequence: CASSLGTHPTYEQYF.

This clonotype has ten or more counts. CDR3 loop: CASSFASVETQYF. Here the CDR3 DNA reads TGTGCCAGCAGCTTCGCTAGCGTAGAGACCCAGTACTTC. The rearrangement links TRBV5-8 to TRBJ2-5; tentative D call: TRBD2 (6 bases). V was clipped by 2 bases and J by 4 bases, with 9 bases between them. Germline V gene data show CDR1 as SGHTS and CDR2 as YDEGEE. The CDR3 is 13 amino acids.

The rearrangement joins TRBV5-4 to TRBJ1-2; 7 nucleotides align to TRBD1. Trimming took 1 base from V and 2 from J; bases not matched to a gene: 2. The CDR3 contains 14 residues. Germline CDR1 is SGHNT and CDR2 is YYREEE (reference sequence). CDR3 in amino acids: CASSLPGQNYGYTF. The CDR3 nucleotides are TGTGCCAGCAGCTTGCCGGGACAGAACTATGGCTACACCTTC. Looking up the rest from reference TRBV5-4 and TRBJ1-2 gives the full variable domain: ETGVTQSPTHLIKTRGQQVTLRCSSQSGHNTVSWYQQALGQGPQFIFQYYREEENGRGNFPPRFSGLQFPNYSSELNVNALELDDSALYLCASSLPGQNYGYTFGSGTRLTVV.

The chain is built from TRBV6-1 and TRBJ1-1; D gene unclear. V lost 4 bases and J 4 bases, leaving 19 bases between the germline ends. Looked up from germline, CDR1 is MNHNS and CDR2 is SASEGT. This CDR3 comprises 16 residues. In DNA form, the CDR3 reads TGTGCCAGCAGTGGGGCACCAGAGAAAGGAGGCACTGAAGCTTTCTTT. Translation gives CASSGAPEKGGTEAFF.

This clonotype has more than one count but fewer than ten. The V call is TRBV6-6, the J call TRBJ1-6, with 10 bases identical to TRBD1. This CDR3 is built from 14 residues. CDR1 and CDR2 from the germline V gene are MNHNY and SVGAGI (reference sequence). V lost 6 bases to trimming and J lost 7 bases; unmatched junction nucleotides: 3. CDR3 DNA sequence: TGTGCCAGCAGAGGACAGGGGGAAAATTCACCCCTCCACTTT. Translating it yields CASRGQGENSPLHF.

This clonotype has ten or more counts. The rearrangement joins TRBV7-2 to TRBJ2-3; D gene unclear. Germline CDR1 is SGHTA and CDR2 is FQGNSA. V lost 6 bases and J lost 0, with 16 bases in between. This CDR3 is built from 16 residues. CDR3 region: CASRGGPTSSTDTQYF. CDR3 in DNA: TGTGCCAGCAGAGGTGGTCCTACCTCTAGCACAGATACGCAGTATTTT.

Many counts were recorded for this clonotype. An end of the junction differs from the germline gene, which may be a read error. The chain carries TRBV12-3 or TRBV12-4 and TRBJ1-1; D call uncertain. This CDR3 has 13 amino acids. The DNA for the CDR3 is TGTGCCAGCAGTTTAGGCGGGAACGCTGAAGCTTTCTTT. It yields the protein CASSLGGNAEAFF.

This clonotype has at least ten counts. CDR3 region: CASTRQGFSYNEQFF. The CDR3 nucleotides read TGCGCCAGCACGAGACAGGGATTCTCCTACAATGAGCAGTTCTTC. The chain links TRBV5-1 to TRBJ2-1; 7 positions match TRBD1. The CDR3 covers 15 residues. After removal of 6 bases from V and 0 bases from J, the junction contained 6 bases not matched to a gene. Looked up from germline, CDR1 is SGHRS and CDR2 is YFSETQ.

There are many counts of this clonotype. The chain recombines TRBV15 with TRBJ1-6, with D unclear. V shed 0 bases and J shed 5 bases, with 8 bases lying between them. The length of the CDR3 is 15 residues. CDR1 LNHNV and CDR2 YYDKDF come from the germline V gene (reference sequence). The CDR3 coding sequence is TGTGCCACCAGCAGAGAGGTCCGGAATAATTCACCCCTCCACTTT. Translation: CATSREVRNNSPLHF. The complete variable domain, with remaining parts taken from reference TRBV15 and TRBJ1-6, reads DAMVIQNPRYQVTQFGKPVTLSCSQTLNHNVMYWYQQKSSQAPKLLFHYYDKDFNNEADTPDNFQSRRPNTSFCFLDIRSPGLGDTAMYLCATSREVRNNSPLHFGNGTRLTVT.

CDR3 amino acids: CASSLGSPSESSTDTQYF. The CDR3 DNA sequence: TGTGCCAGCAGCTTAGGGAGCCCAAGCGAGTCTAGCACAGATACGCAGTATTTT. The rearrangement links TRBV7-8 to TRBJ2-3; D is unclear. V lost 1 base, J lost 0 bases, and 17 bases lay in between. The germline gives CDR1 SGHVS, CDR2 FQNEAQ. CDR3 length: 18 residues.